This is a list of T cell receptor beta chains from one sample in a study of cytomegalovirus exposure and HLA in healthy donors. The data were produced by immunoSEQ multiplex PCR, yet TCRdb's version contains in-frame clones alone and is incomplete. The repertoire holds 130,000 to 150,000 clones, with around 76% as singletons. The specimen was PBMCs. These receptors all stem from a male donor in good health and CMV-seronegative. Both conserved end residues are part of each CDR3. D genes are given only for firm matches. Clone size is not always given. Where it is, it says once, few, many or a class for expanded clones.

J: TRBJ1-6
size: .
V: TRBV19
D: TRBD1
DNA: TGTGCCAGTAGTGGGTCAGGGGGCAATTCACCCCTCCACTTT
CDR3: CASSGSGGNSPLHF

J: TRBJ2-1
size: few
V: TRBV14
D: .
DNA: TGTGCCAGCAGCCTCCTCAGCGGTAGGGATGAGCAGTTCTTC
CDR3: CASSLLSGRDEQFF

J: TRBJ2-1
size: .
V: TRBV5-6
D: .
DNA: TGTGCCAGCAGCTTGGTGGCAGGGTCCTACAATGAGCAGTTCTTC
CDR3: CASSLVAGSYNEQFF

J: TRBJ1-1
size: .
V: TRBV30
D: .
DNA: TGTGCCTGGAGTGTACTTATGAGTAACACTGAAGCTTTCTTT
CDR3: CAWSVLMSNTEAFF

J: TRBJ1-1
size: .
V: TRBV5-1
D: .
DNA: TGCGCCACTGGGAGGGGGGAAGGTGTGAACACTGAAGCTTTCTTT
CDR3: CATGRGEGVNTEAFF

J: TRBJ1-2
size: .
V: TRBV30
D: TRBD1
DNA: TGTGCCTGGAGCGAGGGCAGGGGGCCCTATGGCTACACCTTC
CDR3: CAWSEGRGPYGYTF

J: TRBJ2-7
size: .
V: TRBV29-1
D: TRBD1
DNA: TGCAGCGTTGAAAGACAGGGGGTCTACGAGCAGTACTTC
CDR3: CSVERQGVYEQYF

J: TRBJ2-7
size: once
V: TRBV7-9
D: TRBD1
DNA: TGTGCCAGCAGGAGGATAGGTGAGGGGGCGTCCTACGAGCAGTACTTC
CDR3: CASRRIGEGASYEQYF

J: TRBJ1-1
size: .
V: TRBV12-5
D: .
DNA: TGTGCTAGTGGTTTGGGTTCGGGTATAAACACTGAAGCTTTCTTT
CDR3: CASGLGSGINTEAFF

J: TRBJ1-1
size: once
V: TRBV4-2
D: .
DNA: TGTGCCAGCAGCCAAGCGGGGGGACCAAACACTGAAGCTTTCTTT
CDR3: CASSQAGGPNTEAFF

J: TRBJ2-3
size: .
V: TRBV28
D: .
DNA: TGTGCCAGCAAATCAGGGGGCACAGATACGCAGTATTTT
CDR3: CASKSGGTDTQYF

J: TRBJ1-4
size: .
V: TRBV27
D: .
DNA: TGTGCCAGCAGTTTCTACAGGGAAGAAAAACTGTTTTTT
CDR3: CASSFYREEKLFF

J: TRBJ1-1
size: .
V: TRBV9
D: .
DNA: TGTGCCAGCAGCGGCCATCCGGGGGGGGGCACTGAAGCTTTCTTT
CDR3: CASSGHPGGGTEAFF

J: TRBJ2-3
size: .
V: TRBV18
D: TRBD1
DNA: TGTGCCAGCTCACCAAGACAGGGAGGCACAGATACGCAGTATTTT
CDR3: CASSPRQGGTDTQYF

J: TRBJ1-2
size: .
V: TRBV7-9
D: .
DNA: TGTGCCAGCAGCGCAACCCCTAGTACCTTC
CDR3: CASSATPSTF

J: TRBJ2-1
size: .
V: TRBV7-3
D: .
DNA: TGTGCCAGCAGCTTATTCCTCCGAAGTGGACAGACCGTAGCTAGTGAGCAGTTCTTC
CDR3: CASSLFLRSGQTVASEQFF

J: TRBJ2-2
size: .
V: TRBV5-1
D: TRBD2
DNA: TGCGCCAGCAGCACTACCGGGGGGACCGGGGAGCTGTTTTTT
CDR3: CASSTTGGTGELFF

J: TRBJ2-1
size: few
V: TRBV7-2
D: .
DNA: TGTGCCAGCATCATTGGGGGGGCGGGGGCTAGCTCCTACAATGAGCAGTTCTTC
CDR3: CASIIGGAGASSYNEQFF

J: TRBJ1-2
size: .
V: TRBV5-1
D: .
DNA: TGCGCCAGCAGTGGGCAGGTCAACTATGGCTACACCTTC
CDR3: CASSGQVNYGYTF

J: TRBJ1-3
size: .
V: TRBV4-2
D: .
DNA: TGTGCCAGCAGCCAAGAATCTGCCGGGTCAGGAAACACCATATATTTT
CDR3: CASSQESAGSGNTIYF

J: TRBJ1-1
size: .
V: TRBV7-9
D: .
DNA: TGTGCCAGCAGCGATCAACAGGGTGGATGGACTGAAGCTTTCTTT
CDR3: CASSDQQGGWTEAFF

J: TRBJ2-7
size: .
V: TRBV4-2
D: .
DNA: TGTGCCAGCAGCCCCTTCAAGGAAACAGGTAGCTACGAGCAGTACTTC
CDR3: CASSPFKETGSYEQYF

J: TRBJ2-2
size: .
V: TRBV10-3
D: .
DNA: TGTGCCACCCAAATAGGGGGGAACACCGGGGAGCTGTTTTTT
CDR3: CATQIGGNTGELFF

J: TRBJ1-1
size: .
V: TRBV5-4
D: TRBD1
DNA: TGTGCCAGCAGCTTAGGGGGCCCGGGGCAGAACACTGAAGCTTTCTTT
CDR3: CASSLGGPGQNTEAFF

J: TRBJ2-3
size: .
V: TRBV5-1
D: TRBD2
DNA: TGCGCCAGCAGCTATAGCGGGGGGCAAGATACGCAGTATTTT
CDR3: CASSYSGGQDTQYF

J: TRBJ1-2
size: few
V: TRBV5-1
D: TRBD1
DNA: TGCGCCAGCAGCAAGGGGGCTTCTGGAGGGAACTATGGCTACACCTTC
CDR3: CASSKGASGGNYGYTF

J: TRBJ1-2
size: .
V: TRBV28
D: .
DNA: TGTGCCAGCAGGACTGGGGGGGGCGATAACTATGGCTACACCTTC
CDR3: CASRTGGGDNYGYTF

J: TRBJ1-5
size: .
V: TRBV27
D: TRBD1
DNA: TGTGCCAGCAGTTTAATTGCCGGAAACAGGGGTAATCAGCCCCAGCATTTT
CDR3: CASSLIAGNRGNQPQHF

J: TRBJ2-5
size: .
V: TRBV15
D: .
DNA: TGTGCCACCAGCAGAGTTGGGAGAGAGACCCAGTACTTC
CDR3: CATSRVGRETQYF

J: TRBJ1-2
size: once
V: TRBV4-2
D: TRBD1
DNA: TGTGCCAGCAGCCGGATACAAGGGGGCCAGGACTATGGCTACACCTTC
CDR3: CASSRIQGGQDYGYTF

J: TRBJ1-4
size: .
V: TRBV5-1
D: TRBD1
DNA: TGCGCCAGCAGCCCGGGACAGCCGAATGAAAAACTGTTTTTT
CDR3: CASSPGQPNEKLFF

J: TRBJ1-2
size: .
V: TRBV2
D: TRBD1
DNA: TGTGCCAGCAGCGTTACACAGGGGGACTATGGCTACACCTTC
CDR3: CASSVTQGDYGYTF

J: TRBJ1-2
size: .
V: TRBV5-1
D: TRBD1
DNA: TGCGCCAGCAGACTCACCGGGACAGGACATGGCTACACCTTC
CDR3: CASRLTGTGHGYTF

J: TRBJ1-2
size: .
V: TRBV2
D: .
DNA: TGTGCCAGCAGTGACGGAGGCGAGTTTAACTATGGCTACACCTTC
CDR3: CASSDGGEFNYGYTF

J: TRBJ1-4
size: .
V: TRBV6-5
D: .
DNA: TGTGCCAGCTGGGGCGAAAAACTGTTTTTT
CDR3: CASWGEKLFF

J: TRBJ2-1
size: .
V: TRBV27
D: TRBD1
DNA: TGTGCCAGCAGTCTTGCCCGGGACAGATTTTACAATGAGCAGTTCTTC
CDR3: CASSLARDRFYNEQFF

J: TRBJ1-1
size: .
V: TRBV27
D: .
DNA: TGTGCCAGCAGTTTTCCGACGGTCGCCCGGGGTGCTGAAGCTTTCTTT
CDR3: CASSFPTVARGAEAFF

J: TRBJ1-4
size: .
V: TRBV9
D: .
DNA: TGTGCCAGCAGCGCGCCAGCAACTAATGAAAAACTGTTTTTT
CDR3: CASSAPATNEKLFF

J: TRBJ2-5
size: .
V: TRBV6-5
D: TRBD2
DNA: TGTGCCAGCAGTTTTAGCGGGGTGCAAGAGACCCAGTACTTC
CDR3: CASSFSGVQETQYF

J: TRBJ2-1
size: .
V: TRBV7-9
D: .
DNA: TGTGCCAGCAGCTCTTATGTTGATGAGCAGTTCTTC
CDR3: CASSSYVDEQFF